This TCR beta chain derives from a study of cytomegalovirus exposure and HLA in healthy donors. Notes on the study in general: The authors enumerated 150 to 200 TCR beta chains as linked to cytomegalovirus.

Notes on this clone: Its antigen is still unknown. The germline gene is not matched at one end of the junction; a read error may be the cause.

The primer mix had 60 Vbeta and 13 Jbeta primers. Profiled with immunoSEQ multiplex PCR; TCRdb holds only in-frame clones, not every one. Of roughly 180,000 clones in the sample, 84% were seen once. This CDR3 spans 13 amino acids. Germline V gene sequence: CDR1 LGHNA, CDR2 YNFKEQ. The chain combines TRBV4-2 with TRBJ1-2; maybe TRBD1 (6 bases). This sequence originates from a girl between 10 and 17 years old in good health and CMV-seropositive. Source material: PBMCs. CDR3: CASSQGGPTGRTF. The CDR3 DNA is TGTGCCAGCAGCCAGGGGGGGCCTACGGGTAGGACTTTC.